This T cell receptor (beta chain) was identified in a study of monozygotic twins with cystic fibrosis. Measured with immunoSEQ multiplex PCR; TCRdb has only the in-frame clones, and not every one. This sample has more than 30,000 clones, with approximately 96% found just once. Germline CDR1 is MGHRA and CDR2 is YSYEKL. The CDR3 contains 14 residues. Germline trimming cut 4 bases from V and 6 bases from J; bases unmatched to any gene: 8. V usage is TRBV4-1 and J usage is TRBJ2-7, with 8 bases fitting TRBD1. This clonotype was obtained from a girl aged 2-15 years with cystic fibrosis. The sequenced sample was blood. CDR3 nucleotides: TGCGCCAGCAGCCTAGGACAGGGAATGGGCGAGCAGTACTTC. Its translation is CASSLGQGMGEQYF.